Listed below are T cell receptor beta chains from one sample, sequenced in a study of shared clonotypes between healthy human individuals. The assay was immunoSEQ multiplex PCR, and TCRdb's table has in-frame clones only and misses some. The table records 2,500,000 or so clones, 85% to 95% of them present only once. The sequencing sample was made of naive CD4+ T cells from PBMCs. These receptors were taken from a man aged 18 to 30 in good health. Some clones in this sample may be carry-over from other donors' samples. CDR3s include the opening cysteine and the closing phenylalanine or tryptophan. Fields, in order: D gene, V gene, clone size, J gene, CDR3 protein, CDR3 DNA. The D gene is left open where the match is weak. The size field is filled for only some rows; it gives once, few, many or a size class.

d_call: TRBD1; v_call: TRBV9; clone_size: NA; j_call: TRBJ1-2; cdr3_aa: CASSASIRDRGSVGYTF; cdr3_nt: TGTGCCAGCAGCGCGTCCATCCGGGACAGGGGCTCAGTTGGCTACACCTTC
d_call: TRBD2; v_call: TRBV6-6; clone_size: NA; j_call: TRBJ2-7; cdr3_aa: CASGGTRPTGEQYF; cdr3_nt: TGTGCCAGCGGCGGGACTAGACCTACCGGCGAGCAGTACTTC
d_call: NA; v_call: TRBV4-2; clone_size: NA; j_call: TRBJ2-1; cdr3_aa: CASSQVQEQFF; cdr3_nt: TGTGCCAGCAGCCAAGTGCAGGAGCAGTTCTTC
d_call: TRBD2; v_call: TRBV28; clone_size: NA; j_call: TRBJ2-1; cdr3_aa: CASSPLAFSGRVKFEQFF; cdr3_nt: TGTGCCAGCAGTCCCCTCGCCTTTAGCGGGAGGGTCAAGTTTGAGCAGTTCTTC
d_call: NA; v_call: TRBV28; clone_size: few; j_call: TRBJ1-5; cdr3_aa: CASSLGGGNQPQHF; cdr3_nt: TGTGCCAGCAGTTTAGGGGGTGGCAATCAGCCCCAGCATTTT
d_call: NA; v_call: TRBV2; clone_size: NA; j_call: TRBJ1-5; cdr3_aa: CASSARGQGEVQPQHF; cdr3_nt: TGTGCCAGCAGTGCCCGGGGGCAGGGAGAGGTTCAGCCCCAGCATTTT
d_call: TRBD1; v_call: TRBV11-1; clone_size: NA; j_call: TRBJ2-7; cdr3_aa: CASSSSPGTGYEQYF; cdr3_nt: TGTGCCAGCAGTTCCAGTCCCGGGACAGGGTACGAGCAGTACTTC
d_call: NA; v_call: TRBV15; clone_size: NA; j_call: TRBJ2-2; cdr3_aa: CATSRVVGDTGELFF; cdr3_nt: TGTGCCACCAGCAGAGTGGTGGGGGACACCGGGGAGCTGTTTTTT
d_call: NA; v_call: TRBV28; clone_size: NA; j_call: TRBJ1-2; cdr3_aa: CASSLRGYGYTF; cdr3_nt: TGTGCCAGCAGTCTGAGGGGCTATGGCTACACCTTC
d_call: NA; v_call: TRBV7-3; clone_size: once; j_call: TRBJ2-7; cdr3_aa: CASSLGGPPNEQYF; cdr3_nt: TGTGCCAGCAGCTTAGGGGGCCCCCCCAACGAGCAGTACTTC
d_call: NA; v_call: TRBV4-3; clone_size: NA; j_call: TRBJ2-1; cdr3_aa: CASSQLLSDEQFF; cdr3_nt: TGCGCCAGCAGCCAACTCCTCTCGGATGAGCAGTTCTTC
d_call: NA; v_call: TRBV6-1; clone_size: NA; j_call: TRBJ1-3; cdr3_aa: CASTYGNTIYF; cdr3_nt: TGTGCCAGCACCTATGGAAACACCATATATTTT
d_call: NA; v_call: TRBV5-4; clone_size: NA; j_call: TRBJ2-5; cdr3_aa: CASSPRFGSKETQYF; cdr3_nt: TGTGCCAGCAGCCCACGTTTCGGTTCGAAAGAGACCCAGTACTTC
d_call: NA; v_call: TRBV5-1; clone_size: NA; j_call: TRBJ2-6; cdr3_aa: CASSLPELGGGANVLTF; cdr3_nt: TGCGCCAGCAGCTTGCCCGAGTTGGGGGGTGGGGCCAACGTCCTGACTTTC
d_call: TRBD1; v_call: TRBV30; clone_size: NA; j_call: TRBJ2-2; cdr3_aa: CAWSFGDRETGELFF; cdr3_nt: TGTGCCTGGAGTTTTGGGGACAGGGAAACCGGGGAGCTGTTTTTT
d_call: NA; v_call: TRBV7-9; clone_size: NA; j_call: TRBJ2-3; cdr3_aa: CASSLASGGADTQYF; cdr3_nt: TGTGCCAGCAGCTTAGCCTCAGGAGGGGCAGATACGCAGTATTTT
d_call: TRBD1; v_call: TRBV7-6; clone_size: NA; j_call: TRBJ1-2; cdr3_aa: CASSLVQGLPSDYGYTF; cdr3_nt: TGTGCCAGCAGCTTAGTACAGGGGCTACCGTCGGACTATGGCTACACCTTC
d_call: NA; v_call: TRBV6-5; clone_size: NA; j_call: TRBJ1-5; cdr3_aa: CASSSGTLSNQPQHF; cdr3_nt: TGTGCCAGCAGTTCCGGGACACTTAGCAATCAGCCCCAGCATTTT
d_call: NA; v_call: TRBV6-1; clone_size: NA; j_call: TRBJ2-2; cdr3_aa: CASSESLNGELFF; cdr3_nt: TGTGCCAGCAGTGAATCACTCAACGGGGAGCTGTTTTTT
d_call: TRBD2; v_call: TRBV18; clone_size: NA; j_call: TRBJ2-3; cdr3_aa: CASSLGLAGSTDTQYF; cdr3_nt: TGTGCCAGCTCACTAGGGCTAGCGGGGAGCACAGATACGCAGTATTTT
d_call: TRBD2; v_call: TRBV19; clone_size: NA; j_call: TRBJ2-1; cdr3_aa: CASKSGTSGRYNEQFF; cdr3_nt: TGTGCCAGTAAATCTGGGACTAGCGGGCGTTACAATGAGCAGTTCTTC
d_call: NA; v_call: TRBV4-2; clone_size: NA; j_call: TRBJ2-5; cdr3_aa: CASSSWSRGETQYF; cdr3_nt: TGTGCCAGCAGTTCCTGGTCGAGGGGGGAGACCCAGTACTTC
d_call: NA; v_call: TRBV5-1; clone_size: NA; j_call: TRBJ1-2; cdr3_aa: CASSRGGGDGYTF; cdr3_nt: TGCGCCAGCAGCCGCGGAGGAGGGGATGGCTACACCTTC
d_call: TRBD2; v_call: TRBV7-2; clone_size: once; j_call: TRBJ2-5; cdr3_aa: CASSWTSGEAETQYF; cdr3_nt: TGTGCCAGCAGCTGGACTAGCGGGGAGGCGGAGACCCAGTACTTC
d_call: NA; v_call: TRBV6-6; clone_size: NA; j_call: TRBJ2-2; cdr3_aa: CASRSTGTGELFF; cdr3_nt: TGTGCCAGCAGATCGACAGGCACCGGGGAGCTGTTTTTT
d_call: TRBD1; v_call: TRBV7-2; clone_size: NA; j_call: TRBJ1-5; cdr3_aa: CASSYGGTGSEPQHF; cdr3_nt: TGTGCCAGCAGCTACGGCGGGACAGGGAGTGAGCCCCAGCATTTT
d_call: TRBD2; v_call: TRBV4-1; clone_size: NA; j_call: TRBJ2-1; cdr3_aa: CASSQTGLADHYNEQFF; cdr3_nt: TGCGCCAGCAGCCAGACGGGACTAGCGGACCACTACAATGAGCAGTTCTTC
d_call: TRBD2; v_call: TRBV27; clone_size: NA; j_call: TRBJ2-1; cdr3_aa: CASSSPSGRLGEQFF; cdr3_nt: TGTGCCAGCAGTTCCCCTAGCGGGAGGTTAGGTGAGCAGTTCTTC
d_call: TRBD2; v_call: TRBV7-3; clone_size: few; j_call: TRBJ2-1; cdr3_aa: CASSPRTSGAYNEQFF; cdr3_nt: TGTGCCAGCAGCCCTAGGACTAGCGGGGCGTACAATGAGCAGTTCTTC
d_call: TRBD1; v_call: TRBV28; clone_size: NA; j_call: TRBJ1-2; cdr3_aa: CASSRTGTNYGYTF; cdr3_nt: TGTGCCAGCAGCAGGACAGGGACTAACTATGGCTACACCTTC
d_call: NA; v_call: TRBV9; clone_size: NA; j_call: TRBJ2-2; cdr3_aa: CASSVVVGGTGELFF; cdr3_nt: TGTGCCAGCAGCGTAGTTGTGGGAGGCACCGGGGAGCTGTTTTTT
d_call: TRBD2; v_call: TRBV7-9; clone_size: NA; j_call: TRBJ2-2; cdr3_aa: CASSRTSGGGELFF; cdr3_nt: TGTGCCAGCAGCCGGACTAGCGGGGGCGGGGAGCTGTTTTTT
d_call: TRBD2; v_call: TRBV7-2; clone_size: NA; j_call: TRBJ2-3; cdr3_aa: CASSLVAASGRATDTQYF; cdr3_nt: TGTGCCAGCAGCTTAGTCGCCGCTAGCGGGAGAGCGACAGATACGCAGTATTTT
d_call: NA; v_call: TRBV11-2; clone_size: NA; j_call: TRBJ1-2; cdr3_aa: CASSPRRGRENYGYTF; cdr3_nt: TGTGCCAGCAGCCCTAGGAGGGGAAGGGAAAACTATGGCTACACCTTC
d_call: NA; v_call: TRBV30; clone_size: NA; j_call: TRBJ2-2; cdr3_aa: CAWRPFGRNTGELFF; cdr3_nt: TGTGCCTGGAGACCCTTTGGGCGGAACACCGGGGAGCTGTTTTTT
d_call: NA; v_call: TRBV12-5; clone_size: NA; j_call: TRBJ1-2; cdr3_aa: CASGLGHGYGYTF; cdr3_nt: TGTGCTAGTGGTTTGGGACATGGCTATGGCTACACCTTC
d_call: NA; v_call: TRBV29-1; clone_size: few; j_call: TRBJ1-1; cdr3_aa: CSVAGLLNTEAFF; cdr3_nt: TGCAGCGTTGCGGGGCTATTGAACACTGAAGCTTTCTTT
d_call: NA; v_call: TRBV7-8; clone_size: NA; j_call: TRBJ1-2; cdr3_aa: CASSPSRGYSLAGDGYTF; cdr3_nt: TGTGCCAGCAGCCCTTCCCGGGGCTATTCCCTAGCGGGTGATGGCTACACCTTC
d_call: TRBD2; v_call: TRBV6-5; clone_size: NA; j_call: TRBJ2-1; cdr3_aa: CASSYSGGYNEQFF; cdr3_nt: TGTGCCAGCAGTTACTCGGGAGGGTACAATGAGCAGTTCTTC
d_call: NA; v_call: TRBV29-1; clone_size: NA; j_call: TRBJ2-1; cdr3_aa: CSQGEGPYNEQFF; cdr3_nt: TGCAGCCAGGGGGAGGGCCCCTACAATGAGCAGTTCTTC
d_call: NA; v_call: TRBV28; clone_size: NA; j_call: TRBJ2-7; cdr3_aa: CASSPYEGRAPYEQYF; cdr3_nt: TGTGCCAGCAGTCCCTATGAAGGACGGGCGCCCTACGAGCAGTACTTC
d_call: TRBD2; v_call: TRBV5-1; clone_size: NA; j_call: TRBJ2-7; cdr3_aa: CASSLGLAGYYEQYF; cdr3_nt: TGCGCCAGCAGCCTAGGACTAGCGGGGTATTACGAGCAGTACTTC
d_call: NA; v_call: TRBV7-9; clone_size: NA; j_call: TRBJ2-5; cdr3_aa: CATTLGVGRIQETQYF; cdr3_nt: TGTGCCACCACCCTGGGGGTAGGGCGCATCCAAGAGACCCAGTACTTC
d_call: TRBD1; v_call: TRBV30; clone_size: NA; j_call: TRBJ1-4; cdr3_aa: CAWSNGQGNEKLFF; cdr3_nt: TGTGCCTGGAGCAACGGACAGGGGAATGAAAAACTGTTTTTT
d_call: NA; v_call: TRBV4-3; clone_size: NA; j_call: TRBJ1-4; cdr3_aa: CASSRRDGTNEKLFF; cdr3_nt: TGCGCCAGCAGCCGGCGGGACGGAACAAATGAAAAACTGTTTTTT
d_call: NA; v_call: TRBV11-2; clone_size: NA; j_call: TRBJ1-1; cdr3_aa: CASSLANLPGTGAEAFF; cdr3_nt: TGTGCCAGCAGCTTAGCCAACCTTCCCGGGACGGGCGCTGAAGCTTTCTTT
d_call: NA; v_call: TRBV5-4; clone_size: NA; j_call: TRBJ1-1; cdr3_aa: CASSLPGRGDTEAFF; cdr3_nt: TGTGCCAGCAGCTTACCGGGACGGGGGGACACTGAAGCTTTCTTT
d_call: NA; v_call: TRBV7-3; clone_size: NA; j_call: TRBJ2-2; cdr3_aa: CASSLTGPTGTGELFF; cdr3_nt: TGTGCCAGCAGCTTAACTGGCCCTACAGGGACCGGGGAGCTGTTTTTT
d_call: TRBD1; v_call: TRBV27; clone_size: NA; j_call: TRBJ2-3; cdr3_aa: CASSLATGTGLTDTQYF; cdr3_nt: TGTGCCAGCAGTCTAGCCACAGGGACAGGGCTCACAGATACGCAGTATTTT
d_call: NA; v_call: TRBV7-3; clone_size: NA; j_call: TRBJ2-7; cdr3_aa: CASSPQQGPEQYF; cdr3_nt: TGTGCCAGCAGCCCCCAACAGGGACCCGAGCAGTACTTC
d_call: NA; v_call: TRBV7-2; clone_size: NA; j_call: TRBJ1-4; cdr3_aa: CASTLEGRNNEKLFF; cdr3_nt: TGTGCCAGCACCTTAGAAGGACGGAATAATGAAAAACTGTTTTTT
d_call: TRBD1; v_call: TRBV7-2; clone_size: NA; j_call: TRBJ2-1; cdr3_aa: CASSSGTVNEQFF; cdr3_nt: TGTGCCAGCAGCTCCGGGACAGTCAATGAGCAGTTCTTC
d_call: NA; v_call: TRBV28; clone_size: NA; j_call: TRBJ1-5; cdr3_aa: CASSLKYRATQPQHF; cdr3_nt: TGTGCCAGCAGTTTAAAGTACAGGGCCACTCAGCCCCAGCATTTT
d_call: TRBD2; v_call: TRBV6-5; clone_size: NA; j_call: TRBJ2-5; cdr3_aa: CASSAPGLVGETQYF; cdr3_nt: TGTGCCAGCAGTGCCCCGGGACTAGTCGGGGAGACCCAGTACTTC